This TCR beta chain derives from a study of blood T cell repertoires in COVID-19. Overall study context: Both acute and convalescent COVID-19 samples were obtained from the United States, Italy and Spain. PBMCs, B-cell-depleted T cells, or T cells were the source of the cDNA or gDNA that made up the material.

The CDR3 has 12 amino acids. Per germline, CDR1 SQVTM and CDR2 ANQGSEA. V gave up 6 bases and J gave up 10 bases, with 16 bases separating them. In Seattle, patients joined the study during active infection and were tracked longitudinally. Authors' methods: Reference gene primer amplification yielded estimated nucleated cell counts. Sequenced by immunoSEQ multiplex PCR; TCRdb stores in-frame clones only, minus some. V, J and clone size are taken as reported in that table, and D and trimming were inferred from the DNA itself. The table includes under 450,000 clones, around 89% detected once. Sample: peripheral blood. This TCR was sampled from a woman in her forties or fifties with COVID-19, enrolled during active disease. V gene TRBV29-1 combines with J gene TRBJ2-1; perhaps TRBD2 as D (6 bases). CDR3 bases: TGCAGCGTGCCGGACGGCGCGGGGGAGCAGTTCTTC. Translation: CSVPDGAGEQFF.